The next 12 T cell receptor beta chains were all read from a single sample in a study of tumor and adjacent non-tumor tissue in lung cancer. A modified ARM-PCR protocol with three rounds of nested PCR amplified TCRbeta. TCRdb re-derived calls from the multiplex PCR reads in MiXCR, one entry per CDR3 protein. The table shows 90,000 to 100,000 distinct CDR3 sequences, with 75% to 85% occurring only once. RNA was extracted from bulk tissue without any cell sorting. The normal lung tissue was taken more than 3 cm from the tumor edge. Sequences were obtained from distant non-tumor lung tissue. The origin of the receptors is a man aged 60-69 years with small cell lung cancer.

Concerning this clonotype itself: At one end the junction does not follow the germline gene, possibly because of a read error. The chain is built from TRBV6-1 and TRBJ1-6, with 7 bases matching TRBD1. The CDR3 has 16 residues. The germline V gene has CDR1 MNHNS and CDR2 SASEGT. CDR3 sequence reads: CTSRDRESSYNSPLHF. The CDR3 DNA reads TGTACCAGTAGAGACAGGGAGAGCTCCTATAATTCACCCCTCCACTTT.

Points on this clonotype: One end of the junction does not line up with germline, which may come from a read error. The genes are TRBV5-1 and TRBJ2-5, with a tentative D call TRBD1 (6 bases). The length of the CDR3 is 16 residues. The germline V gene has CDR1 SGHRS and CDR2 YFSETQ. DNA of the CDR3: TGCGCCATCAGCTTGGGGGCCAGGGGTATACAAGAGACCCAGTACTTC. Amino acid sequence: CAISLGARGIQETQYF.

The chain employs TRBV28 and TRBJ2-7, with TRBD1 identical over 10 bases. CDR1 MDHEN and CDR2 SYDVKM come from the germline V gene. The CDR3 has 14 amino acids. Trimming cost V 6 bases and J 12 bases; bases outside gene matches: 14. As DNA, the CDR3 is TGTGCCAGCAGAACCGGGACAGGGGCCTACGAGGGGTACTTC. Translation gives CASRTGTGAYEGYF.

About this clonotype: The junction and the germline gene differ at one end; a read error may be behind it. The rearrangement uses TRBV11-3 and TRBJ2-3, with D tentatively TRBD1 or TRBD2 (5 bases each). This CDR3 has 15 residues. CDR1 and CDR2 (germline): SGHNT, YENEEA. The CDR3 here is CSSSPSSWGTDTQYF. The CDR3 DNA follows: TGTTCCAGCAGCCCCTCTTCCTGGGGGACAGATACGCAGTATTTT. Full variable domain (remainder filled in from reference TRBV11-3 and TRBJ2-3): EAGVVQSPRYKIIEKKQPVAFWCNPISGHNTLYWYLQNLGQGPELLIRYENEEAVDDSQLPKDRFSAERLKGVDSTLKIQPAELGDSAVYLCSSSPSSWGTDTQYFGPGTRLTVL.

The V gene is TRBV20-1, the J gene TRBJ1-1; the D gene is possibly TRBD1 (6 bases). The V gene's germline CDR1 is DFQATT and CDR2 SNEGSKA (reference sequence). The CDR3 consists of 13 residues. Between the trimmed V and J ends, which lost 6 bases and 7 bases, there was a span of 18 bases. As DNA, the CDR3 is TGCAGTGCCCTCCACACCTACAGGGATGAAGCTTTCTTT. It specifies CSALHTYRDEAFF.

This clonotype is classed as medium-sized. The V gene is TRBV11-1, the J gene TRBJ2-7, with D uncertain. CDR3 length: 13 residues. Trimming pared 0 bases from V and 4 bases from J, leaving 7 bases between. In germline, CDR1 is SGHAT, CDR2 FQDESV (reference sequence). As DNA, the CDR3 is TGTGCCAGCAGCTTAGCGCGGCGGTACGAGCAGTACGTC. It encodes CASSLARRYEQYV.

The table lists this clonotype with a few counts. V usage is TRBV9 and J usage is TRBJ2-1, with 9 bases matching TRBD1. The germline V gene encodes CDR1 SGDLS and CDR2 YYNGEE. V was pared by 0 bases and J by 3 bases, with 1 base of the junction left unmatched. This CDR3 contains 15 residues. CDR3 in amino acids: CASSVGQGDYNEQFF. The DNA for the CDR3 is TGTGCCAGCAGCGTAGGACAGGGGGACTACAATGAGCAGTTCTTC.

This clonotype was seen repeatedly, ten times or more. CDR3 region: CASSLGRSSYNEQFF. The CDR3 nucleotides read TGTGCCAGCAGCTTGGGGAGGAGCTCCTACAATGAGCAGTTCTTC. The V call is TRBV5-6, the J call TRBJ2-1; D perhaps matches TRBD2 (5 bases). The CDR3 sequence is 15 residues long. The V and J ends lost 0 bases and 0 bases respectively, with 7 bases between them. CDR1 and CDR2 from the germline V gene are SGHDT and YYEEEE.

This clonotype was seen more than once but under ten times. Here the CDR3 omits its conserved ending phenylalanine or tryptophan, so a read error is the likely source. CDR3 loop: CASSEAQGREQYI. CDR3 nucleotides: TGTGCCAGCAGTGAAGCGCAGGGTAGGGAGCAGTACATC. The chain carries TRBV6-1 and TRBJ2-7; possibly TRBD1 for D (5 bases). From germline, CDR1 is MNHNS and CDR2 SASEGT. This CDR3 comprises 13 residues. The ends were cut back, 0 bases at V and 7 bases at J, with 10 bases in the middle.

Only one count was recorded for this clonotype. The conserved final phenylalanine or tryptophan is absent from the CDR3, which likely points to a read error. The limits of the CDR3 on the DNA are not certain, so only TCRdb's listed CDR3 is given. This CDR3 reads CSARRISGYNEHFL. This chain connects TRBV20-1 to TRBJ2-1; TRBD2, the table's D call, was not compared with the DNA. The CDR3 spans 14 residues, counting both ends. Looked up from germline, CDR1 is DFQATT and CDR2 is SNEGSKA (reference sequence).

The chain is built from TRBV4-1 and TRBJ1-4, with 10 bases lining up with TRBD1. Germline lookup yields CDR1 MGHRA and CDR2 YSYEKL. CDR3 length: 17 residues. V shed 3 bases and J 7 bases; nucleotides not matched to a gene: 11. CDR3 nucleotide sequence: TGCGCCAGCAGCCACCCCGGGACAGGGGTTCGAAGTGAAAAACTGTTTTTT. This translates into CASSHPGTGVRSEKLFF.

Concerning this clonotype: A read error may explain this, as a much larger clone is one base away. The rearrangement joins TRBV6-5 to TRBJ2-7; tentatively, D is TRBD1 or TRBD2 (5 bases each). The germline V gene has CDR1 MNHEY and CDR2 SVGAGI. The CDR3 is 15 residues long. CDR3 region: CASGNGGVTRYDQYF. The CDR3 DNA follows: TGTGCCAGCGGCAATGGGGGAGTCACTCGCTACGACCAGTACTTC.